The source of this T cell receptor beta chain is a study of cytomegalovirus exposure and HLA in healthy donors. Study results and limitations: Follow-up analysis later connected one missense variant in DCLRE1C with trimming of TCR beta V- and J-genes. Among TCR beta chains, those listed as cytomegalovirus-associated numbered more than 150.

The CDR3 spans 17 residues. With 8 bases clipped from V and 2 bases from J, the junction kept 11 bases outside the gene matches. Germline V gene data show CDR1 as ENHRY and CDR2 as SYGVKD. PCR involved 60 Vbeta and 13 Jbeta primers. Clones were sequenced by immunoSEQ multiplex PCR, and TCRdb holds only the in-frame ones, with some missing. There are about 160,000 clones in the sample; approximately 70% occur only once, and about 2.9% lies in the top ten. This clone was observed a handful of times. Its antigen is not identified. Sequencing was performed on PBMCs. The J gene is TRBJ1-5, the V gene TRBV10-3, with 11 bases identical to TRBD1. The receptor was derived from a woman aged 40 to 55 in good health and CMV-seropositive. The CDR3 coding sequence is TGTGCCATCGGCCGGGACAGGGGGAATCTCGGCAATCAGCCCCAGCATTTT. Amino acid sequence: CAIGRDRGNLGNQPQHF.